This is a list of T cell receptor beta chains from one sample in a study of shared clonotypes between healthy human individuals. The table came from immunoSEQ multiplex PCR; TCRdb's copy has only in-frame clones and leaves some out. The table records approximately 1,000,000 clones, around 78% of them present only once. Sample: memory CD4+ T cells from PBMCs. The receptor source for this set is a man between 18 and 29 years old in good health. Some clones in this sample may be carry-over from other donors' samples. Each CDR3 is given with its conserved first and last residue. A D gene is named only where the DNA matches it firmly. A clone size is listed for some rows: how often the clone was seen (once, few, many), or a class if it is expanded.

v_gene	abundance	j_gene	d_gene	CDR3aa	CDR3nt
TRBV29-1	.	TRBJ2-1	.	CSVESPLIYEQFF	TGCAGCGTTGAATCTCCGTTGATTTACGAGCAGTTCTTC
TRBV5-1	.	TRBJ2-7	TRBD2	CASSSAGLAGTAGPYEQYF	TGCGCCAGCAGCTCCGCGGGACTAGCGGGCACCGCAGGGCCCTACGAGCAGTACTTC
TRBV18	few	TRBJ1-4	.	CASSPDLGEKLFF	TGTGCCAGCTCGCCTGATTTGGGGGAAAAACTGTTTTTT
TRBV11-2	once	TRBJ2-1	.	CASSSRDGEQFF	TGTGCCAGCAGCTCTCGGGACGGGGAGCAGTTCTTC
TRBV5-4	.	TRBJ2-7	.	CASSLAAGVGEQYF	TGTGCCAGCAGCTTGGCGGCAGGGGTAGGGGAGCAGTACTTC
TRBV9	.	TRBJ2-3	.	CASSVVEGRTDTQYF	TGTGCCAGCAGCGTAGTTGAAGGACGGACAGATACGCAGTATTTT
TRBV7-3	few	TRBJ2-7	TRBD2	CASSQGLAGTYEQYF	TGTGCCAGCAGCCAGGGACTAGCGGGGACCTACGAGCAGTACTTC
TRBV11-3	few	TRBJ2-1	.	CASSWGRGRTYNEQFF	TGTGCCAGCAGCTGGGGGCGGGGAAGGACCTACAATGAGCAGTTCTTC
TRBV5-1	.	TRBJ2-1	.	CASSLGSLGNEQFF	TGCGCCAGCAGCTTGGGTAGCCTGGGGAATGAGCAGTTCTTC
TRBV29-1	.	TRBJ2-6	.	CSVGGPGNSGANVLTF	TGCAGCGTGGGAGGTCCAGGAAACTCTGGGGCCAACGTCCTGACTTTC
TRBV5-1	.	TRBJ2-5	.	CASSFVGDQETQYF	TGCGCCAGCAGCTTTGTAGGGGACCAAGAGACCCAGTACTTC
TRBV19	.	TRBJ1-5	.	CASSIRGGGNQPQHF	TGTGCCAGTAGTATACGGGGAGGTGGCAATCAGCCCCAGCATTTT
TRBV29-1	.	TRBJ1-1	.	CSVLGGAAPEAFF	TGCAGCGTTCTGGGGGGCGCGGCGCCTGAAGCTTTCTTT
TRBV4-2	.	TRBJ2-5	.	CASSQSPGIQETQYF	TGTGCCAGCAGCCAGTCGCCGGGAATACAAGAGACCCAGTACTTC
TRBV5-1	.	TRBJ1-3	.	CASSLGGPLGNTIYF	TGCGCCAGCAGCTTGGGAGGCCCACTAGGAAACACCATATATTTT
TRBV28	.	TRBJ2-1	.	CASGQHFRSYNEQFF	TGTGCCAGCGGCCAGCATTTCAGATCCTACAATGAGCAGTTCTTC
TRBV7-9	few	TRBJ1-5	TRBD1	CASSFGTDRPQHF	TGTGCCAGCAGCTTCGGGACAGACCGGCCCCAGCATTTT
TRBV11-3	.	TRBJ2-7	TRBD2	CASSLAGAGEQYF	TGTGCCAGCAGCTTAGCTGGAGCGGGGGAGCAGTACTTC
TRBV5-1	.	TRBJ2-5	TRBD2	CASSWLAGAQETQYF	TGCGCCAGCAGCTGGCTAGCGGGAGCCCAAGAGACCCAGTACTTC
TRBV4-1	.	TRBJ2-6	TRBD1	CASSLGQGDGANVLTF	TGCGCCAGCAGCCTCGGACAGGGGGACGGGGCCAACGTCCTGACTTTC
TRBV7-3	.	TRBJ2-3	.	CASSSWADTDTQYF	TGTGCCAGCAGCTCATGGGCCGACACAGATACGCAGTATTTT
TRBV5-4	.	TRBJ2-7	.	CASTTDAAALEQYF	TGTGCCAGCACTACCGACGCAGCGGCCCTCGAGCAGTACTTC
TRBV7-3	.	TRBJ2-5	TRBD1	CASKRTGSRLGETQYF	TGTGCCAGCAAGAGGACAGGGTCTAGACTTGGGGAGACCCAGTACTTC
TRBV28	.	TRBJ2-5	.	CASSKTVETQYF	TGTGCCAGCAGTAAGACGGTGGAGACCCAGTACTTC
TRBV10-3	many	TRBJ2-7	TRBD2	CATTKTSGRAGSVYEQYF	TGTGCCACTACCAAGACTAGCGGGAGGGCCGGTTCGGTATACGAGCAGTACTTC
TRBV7-3	.	TRBJ2-1	.	CASSPLPSSYNEQFF	TGTGCCAGCAGCCCCCTCCCGAGCTCCTACAATGAGCAGTTCTTC
TRBV15	.	TRBJ2-7	.	CATSRAGYASYEQYF	TGTGCCACCAGCAGAGCCGGCTACGCATCCTACGAGCAGTACTTC
TRBV27	.	TRBJ2-1	.	CASSYYPAGHEQFF	TGTGCCAGCAGTTATTACCCAGCGGGCCATGAGCAGTTCTTC
TRBV18	.	TRBJ2-2	TRBD2	CASSPPDGTTINTGELFF	TGTGCCAGCTCACCACCCGACGGGACTACCATTAACACCGGGGAGCTGTTTTTT
TRBV11-3	.	TRBJ2-3	TRBD2	CASSSGLAGEDTQYF	TGTGCCAGCAGCTCTGGACTAGCGGGAGAGGATACGCAGTATTTT
TRBV4-2	once	TRBJ2-7	.	CASSQEGGRYEQYF	TGTGCCAGCAGCCAAGAAGGGGGGCGATACGAGCAGTACTTC